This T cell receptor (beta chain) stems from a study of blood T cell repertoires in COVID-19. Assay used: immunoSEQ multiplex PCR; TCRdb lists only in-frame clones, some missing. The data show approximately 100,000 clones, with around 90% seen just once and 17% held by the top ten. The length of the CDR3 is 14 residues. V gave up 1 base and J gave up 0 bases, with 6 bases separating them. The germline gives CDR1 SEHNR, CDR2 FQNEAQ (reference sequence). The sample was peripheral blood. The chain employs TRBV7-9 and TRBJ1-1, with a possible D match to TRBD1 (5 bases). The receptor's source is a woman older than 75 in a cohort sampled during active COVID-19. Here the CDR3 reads CASSLGQMNTEAFF. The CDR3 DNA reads TGTGCCAGCAGCTTAGGACAGATGAACACTGAAGCTTTCTTT.